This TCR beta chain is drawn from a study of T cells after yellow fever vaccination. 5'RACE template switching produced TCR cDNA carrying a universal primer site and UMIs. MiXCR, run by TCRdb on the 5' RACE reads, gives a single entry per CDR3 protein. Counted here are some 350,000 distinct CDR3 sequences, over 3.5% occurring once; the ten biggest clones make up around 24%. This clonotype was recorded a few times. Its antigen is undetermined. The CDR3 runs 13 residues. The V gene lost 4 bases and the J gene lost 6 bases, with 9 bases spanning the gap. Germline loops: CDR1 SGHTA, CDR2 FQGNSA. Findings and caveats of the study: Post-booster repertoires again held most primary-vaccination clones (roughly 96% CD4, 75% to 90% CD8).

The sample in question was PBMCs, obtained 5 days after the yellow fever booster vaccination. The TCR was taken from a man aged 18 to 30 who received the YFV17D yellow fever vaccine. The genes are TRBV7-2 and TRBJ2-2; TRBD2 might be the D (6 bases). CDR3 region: CASSSAGSGELFF. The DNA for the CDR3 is TGTGCCAGCAGCTCGGCGGGGTCCGGGGAGCTGTTTTTT.